These 24 T cell receptor beta chains share one sample of origin, sequenced in a study of blood T cell repertoires in COVID-19. Here immunoSEQ multiplex PCR was the method, and the copy in TCRdb shows in-frame clones only, minus some. The profile shows around 45,000 clones, approximately 80% of them singletons. Sequencing used peripheral blood. Every receptor here comes from a woman aged 60 to 75 with acute or convalescent COVID-19.

The chain has TRBV7-2 and TRBJ2-7, with D possibly matching TRBD1 (5 bases). CDR3 length equals 14 residues. CDR1 and CDR2 from the germline V gene are SGHTA and FQGNSA. V was clipped by 5 bases and J by 3 bases, with 14 bases between them. In DNA, the CDR3 is TGTGCCAGCAGCCAGAATAAGGGGTACTACGAGCAGTACTTC. Translation gives CASSQNKGYYEQYF.

The genes are TRBV5-6 and TRBJ1-1, with D uncertain. Germline V CDR1 and CDR2: SGHDT, YYEEEE. CDR3 length: 14 residues. The germline V and J ends were trimmed by 4 bases and 0 bases, with 10 bases remaining between them. CDR3 region: CASSTQTLNTEAFF. The CDR3 nucleotides read TGTGCCAGCAGCACACAGACCCTGAACACTGAAGCTTTCTTT.

The J gene is TRBJ1-5, the V gene TRBV4-3, with D tentatively TRBD1 (5 bases). Germline V CDR1 and CDR2: LGHNA, YSLEER. V was pared by 1 base and J by 0 bases, with 7 bases between. CDR3 size: 15 residues. The CDR3 bases are TGCGCCAGCAGCCAAGGACAGAATAGCAATCAGCCCCAGCATTTT. It specifies CASSQGQNSNQPQHF.

This clone is a singleton in its sample. This chain links TRBV7-2 with TRBJ1-2, with 8 bases aligning to TRBD1. The CDR3 spans 13 residues. The V gene end was trimmed by 5 bases and the J gene end by 8 bases; junction bases not matched to a gene: 7. Germline V gene data show CDR1 as SGHTA and CDR2 as FQGNSA. The CDR3 loop is CASSVQGGEGYTF. DNA of the CDR3: TGTGCCAGCAGCGTACAGGGGGGGGAAGGCTACACCTTC.

V and J are TRBV7-2 and TRBJ1-3, with a possible D match to TRBD1 (6 bases). The CDR3 totals 16 residues. The germline V gene has CDR1 SGHTA and CDR2 FQGNSA. V was clipped by 5 bases and J by 0 bases, with 14 bases between them. The CDR3 sequence: CASSKYRANSGNTIYF. CDR3 nucleotides: TGTGCCAGCAGCAAATACAGGGCTAACTCTGGAAACACCATATATTTT.

The chain couples TRBV10-3 to TRBJ2-2, with D possibly matching TRBD2 (6 bases). Trimming cost V 11 bases and J 5 bases, with 18 bases left between them. The CDR3 runs 14 residues. CDR1 and CDR2 from the germline V gene are ENHRY and SYGVKD. As DNA, the CDR3 is TGTGCCCTCTCGAGAGGAGGGGATACCGGGGAGCTGTTTTTT. Residues: CALSRGGDTGELFF.

This clone has only a few counts. The chain couples TRBV19 to TRBJ1-2; 8 nucleotides align to TRBD1. The ends lost 6 bases at V and 0 bases at J; junction bases unmatched: 6. Germline V gene sequence: CDR1 LNHDA, CDR2 SQIVND (reference sequence). This CDR3 region has 15 residues. CDR3 in DNA: TGTGCCAGTAGGCCCGGGACAGGAGCTAACTATGGCTACACCTTC. This translates into CASRPGTGANYGYTF.

This clone has just a few counts. J is TRBJ2-5 and V is TRBV2; 10 nucleotides align to TRBD2. CDR1 and CDR2 from the germline V gene are SNHLY and FYNNEI. The CDR3 sequence is 14 residues long. V lost 8 bases, J lost 3 bases, and 6 bases stayed unmatched. In DNA form, the CDR3 reads TGTGCCAGCGGAGCGGGGGGGCCAGAAGAGACCCAGTACTTC. Translated: CASGAGGPEETQYF.

The V call is TRBV11-2, the J call TRBJ2-7; possible D gene TRBD2, 6 bases. V was shortened by 2 bases and J by 3 bases, with 11 bases between the two germline ends. CDR3 size: 14 residues. Germline CDR1 reads SGHAT; CDR2 reads FQNNGV. This chain's CDR3 is CASSLQGGGYEQYF. DNA for the CDR3: TGTGCCAGCAGCTTACAGGGAGGTGGCTACGAGCAGTACTTC.

The rearrangement links TRBV29-1 to TRBJ2-3; TRBD1 agrees at 7 bases. Trimming cost V 6 bases and J 0 bases; bases outside gene matches: 9. The CDR3 has 15 amino acids. CDR1 SQVTM and CDR2 ANQGSEA come from the germline V gene. In DNA, the CDR3 is TGCAGCGTGCTATCGGGACAGACTAGCACAGATACGCAGTATTTT. It codes for CSVLSGQTSTDTQYF.

A few counts support this clone. The gene calls are TRBV3-1 (or the pseudogene TRBV3-2) and TRBJ2-4; 7 bases are a match to TRBD1. The CDR3 contains 18 residues. J was trimmed by 0 bases and V by 4 bases; bases with no gene match: 12. Germline CDR1 LGHDT, CDR2 YNNKEL (reference sequence). In DNA form, the CDR3 reads TGTGCCAGCAGCCTCCTTCCACGGACAGGACTAGCCAAAAACATTCAGTACTTC. It encodes CASSLLPRTGLAKNIQYF.

The DNA of the CDR3 is TGTGCTAGTGGTTTGTCTCCAGGGTGGGAGCAGTACTTC. This gives the protein CASGLSPGWEQYF. The chain combines TRBV12-5 with TRBJ2-7; D is possibly TRBD1 (5 bases). The CDR3 has 13 amino acids. The V and J ends lost 2 bases and 7 bases respectively, with 12 bases between them. CDR1 and CDR2 (germline): LGHNT, FRNRAP.

This clone turned up a few times. The genes are TRBV5-1 and TRBJ2-1; D remains unclear. This CDR3 is built from 12 residues. V gave up 1 base and J gave up 6 bases, with 5 bases separating them. The V gene's germline CDR1 is SGHRS and CDR2 YFSETQ. CDR3 region: CASSLPSNEQFF. DNA for the CDR3: TGCGCCAGCAGCTTGCCCAGCAATGAGCAGTTCTTC.

The V call is TRBV6-5, the J call TRBJ1-2, with D possibly matching TRBD1 (5 bases). Germline CDR1 MNHEY, CDR2 SVGAGI. The CDR3 is 15 amino acids. The germline V and J ends were trimmed by 5 bases and 8 bases, with 21 bases remaining between them. The CDR3 sequence is CASSLWGVPVEGYTF. The CDR3 DNA sequence: TGTGCCAGCAGTCTTTGGGGGGTCCCGGTTGAAGGCTACACCTTC.

The V call is TRBV10-2, the J call TRBJ2-7, with D perhaps matching TRBD2 (6 bases). CDR1 is WSHSY and CDR2 is SAAADI in the germline V gene. The CDR3 spans 13 residues. Trimming shortened V by 6 bases and J by 4 bases, and 13 bases separated the two germline ends. The CDR3 sequence: CASRDSGEYEQYF. The CDR3 coding sequence is TGCGCCAGCAGGGATTCGGGGGAGTACGAGCAGTACTTC.

The chain combines TRBV12-3 or TRBV12-4 with TRBJ2-3; D perhaps matches TRBD2 (5 bases). V was pared by 10 bases and J by 5 bases, with 16 bases between. The CDR3 is made up of 13 amino acids. CDR3 protein: CATRAVIGDTQYF. The DNA of the CDR3 is TGTGCCACCAGAGCGGTTATAGGAGATACGCAGTATTTT.

The CDR3 loop reads CASSKGTDNQPQHF. The CDR3 region has the DNA TGTGCCAGCAGCAAAGGGACAGACAATCAGCCCCAGCATTTT. The chain employs TRBV6-5 and TRBJ1-5; 7 nucleotides match TRBD1. V shed 6 bases and J 3 bases; nucleotides not matched to a gene: 5. This CDR3 contains 14 residues. Germline CDR1 and CDR2: MNHEY and SVGAGI.

A few counts support this clone. The CDR3, as DNA: TGTGCCAGCAGCCCTAGAGGGACAAATGATTCGGGTGAAAAACTGTTTTTT. Translating gives CASSPRGTNDSGEKLFF. This chain links TRBV7-3 with TRBJ1-4; D possibly corresponds to TRBD1 (6 bases). Looked up from germline, CDR1 is SGHTA and CDR2 is FQGTGA. This CDR3 region has 17 residues. V was pared by 5 bases and J by 7 bases, with 23 bases between.

The CDR3 is CASSEIGGLLPYF. DNA for the CDR3: TGTGCCAGCAGTGAAATTGGCGGGCTCCTCCCATACTTC. The chain joins TRBV2 to TRBJ2-5, with a weak D call TRBD2 (5 bases). The V end lost 2 bases, the J end lost 14 bases, and 18 bases lay between the germline ends. CDR1 and CDR2 (germline): SNHLY, FYNNEI. This CDR3 contains 13 residues.

The genes are TRBV6-5 and TRBJ2-4, with D tentatively TRBD2 (5 bases). V lost 4 bases and J 12 bases, leaving 16 bases between the germline ends. Germline-derived CDR1 and CDR2 are MNHEY and SVGAGI. This CDR3 has 13 amino acids. The CDR3 nucleotides are TGTGCCAGCAGTTCTACTGCGCAGCGGACTCAGTACTTC. It encodes CASSSTAQRTQYF.

The rearrangement links TRBV18 to TRBJ2-7, with D uncertain. The V gene lost 0 bases and the J gene lost 2 bases, with 14 bases spanning the gap. Per the germline V gene, CDR1 is KGHSH and CDR2 is LQKENI. There are 16 residues in the CDR3. CDR3 region: CASSPPGQVNTYEQYF. CDR3 coding DNA: TGTGCCAGCTCACCACCAGGCCAGGTAAACACCTACGAGCAGTACTTC.

The gene calls are TRBV15 and TRBJ1-4, with D perhaps TRBD1 (6 bases). The CDR3 has 14 residues. Per the germline V gene, CDR1 is LNHNV and CDR2 is YYDKDF (reference sequence). V was cut by 7 bases and J by 8 bases, with 17 bases left in between. The CDR3 here is CATTLGGAVEKLFF. CDR3 nucleotide sequence: TGTGCCACCACCCTAGGGGGGGCGGTGGAAAAACTGTTTTTT.

The J gene is TRBJ1-4, the V gene TRBV10-3; TRBD1 might be the D (6 bases). The CDR3 runs to 16 residues. Germline CDR1 reads ENHRY; CDR2 reads SYGVKD. Trimming shortened V by 0 bases and J by 3 bases, and 11 bases separated the two germline ends. The CDR3, as DNA: TGTGCCATCAGTGAGTCTGGCGGGGGCCCTAATGAAAAACTGTTTTTT. Its translation: CAISESGGGPNEKLFF.

This clone has just a few counts. The chain has TRBV28 and TRBJ2-5, with D tentatively TRBD2 (5 bases). CDR1 and CDR2 (germline): MDHEN, SYDVKM. The CDR3 loop spans 14 amino acids. The germline V and J ends were trimmed by 5 bases and 2 bases, with 12 bases remaining between them. CDR3 in DNA: TGTGCCAGCAGTCCCTCGGGAACACAAGAGACCCAGTACTTC. Protein sequence: CASSPSGTQETQYF.